Listed here are 13 T cell receptor beta chains from one sample, sequenced in a study of shared clonotypes between healthy human individuals. TCRdb's table, derived via immunoSEQ multiplex PCR, lists solely in-frame clones and lacks some. The table has 2 million to 2.5 million clones, approximately 96% seen once. The specimen was naive CD4+ T cells sorted from blood. Subset in this sample: CD45RA+ positively selected. Source of these receptors: a young man in good health.

This clone was recorded only once. The chain employs TRBV27 and TRBJ1-2; the D gene is possibly TRBD1 (5 bases). Looked up from germline, CDR1 is MNHEY and CDR2 is SMNVEV (reference sequence). Trimming cost V 3 bases and J 3 bases, with 17 bases left between them. This CDR3 has 16 residues. CDR3 sequence: CASSLPLRGIDYGYTF. Written as DNA, the CDR3 is TGTGCCAGCAGTTTGCCCCTTAGGGGAATCGACTATGGCTACACCTTC.

The chain links TRBV7-2 to TRBJ2-7; TRBD2 matches at 7 bases. There are 15 residues in the CDR3. Germline trimming cut 2 bases from V and 6 bases from J; bases unmatched to any gene: 10. Germline V gene sequence: CDR1 SGHTA, CDR2 FQGNSA. CDR3: CASSLRGLGVGEQYF. The CDR3 region has the DNA TGTGCCAGCAGCTTAAGAGGACTAGGAGTGGGCGAGCAGTACTTC.

The J gene is TRBJ2-3, the V gene TRBV5-1; possibly TRBD1 for D (5 bases). The CDR3 extends over 16 amino acids. Trimming took 0 bases from V and 1 from J, leaving 12 bases between them. CDR1 is SGHRS, CDR2 YFSETQ, per germline. The CDR3 nucleotides are TGCGCCAGCAGCTTGGAACAGGCTGTGGGCACAGATACGCAGTATTTT. Amino acids: CASSLEQAVGTDTQYF.

The chain recombines TRBV11-2 with TRBJ1-1, with TRBD1 matching 10 bases. The germline V gene encodes CDR1 SGHAT and CDR2 FQNNGV. CDR3 size: 16 residues. Losses at the gene ends were 5 bases for V and 6 bases for J; bases not matched to a gene: 12. CDR3 in amino acids: CASSPRTGGSVSEAFF. The CDR3 region has the DNA TGTGCCAGCAGCCCAAGGACAGGGGGAAGTGTTTCTGAAGCTTTCTTT.

The chain recombines TRBV6-1 with TRBJ2-2, with D tentatively TRBD1 (6 bases). V shed 4 bases and J shed 0 bases, with 12 bases lying between them. The CDR3 runs to 16 residues. Germline values: CDR1 MNHNS, CDR2 SASEGT. The CDR3 is CASSVTGTTNTGELFF. As DNA, the CDR3 is TGTGCCAGCAGTGTCACCGGGACAACGAACACCGGGGAGCTGTTTTTT.

This chain uses TRBV21-1 with TRBJ2-7; the table's D gene call, TRBD2, was not cross checked with the DNA. TRBV21-1 is a pseudogene. There are 12 residues in the CDR3. CDR3 bases: TGTGCCAGCAGAGGGACTTTGGAGCTAGAGTACTTC. Translation gives CASRGTLELEYF.

The genes are TRBV30 and TRBJ2-3, with unresolved D. CDR1 is GTSNPN and CDR2 is SVGIG in the germline V gene (reference sequence). The V end was cut by 1 base, the J end by 4 bases, with 9 bases between. The length of the CDR3 is 13 residues. The CDR3 DNA reads as TGTGCCTGGAGTGGACGTGGGGCAGATACGCAGTATTTT. As protein: CAWSGRGADTQYF.

The V call is TRBV11-2, the J call TRBJ1-4; D is perhaps TRBD1 (6 bases). The CDR3 spans 15 residues. Germline V gene data show CDR1 as SGHAT and CDR2 as FQNNGV. V was pared by 4 bases and J by 6 bases, with 15 bases between. The CDR3 coding sequence is TGTGCCAGCAGCTCCTTTCGGGGGCGCGATGAAAAACTGTTTTTT. It specifies CASSSFRGRDEKLFF. Based on the CDR3 plus reference TRBV11-2 and TRBJ1-4, the full variable domain is EAGVAQSPRYKIIEKRQSVAFWCNPISGHATLYWYQQILGQGPKLLIQFQNNGVVDDSQLPKDRFSAERLKGVDSTLKIQPAKLEDSAVYLCASSSFRGRDEKLFFGSGTQLSVL.

The rearrangement links TRBV9 to TRBJ2-7, with unresolved D. Between the trimmed V and J ends, which lost 4 bases and 2 bases, there was a span of 10 bases. The germline V gene encodes CDR1 SGDLS and CDR2 YYNGEE. The CDR3 runs 13 residues. CDR3 DNA sequence: TGTGCCAGCAGCTACGGGCCGGCCTACGAGCAGTACTTC. This codes for CASSYGPAYEQYF.

The rearrangement joins TRBV9 to TRBJ2-7; the match to TRBD1 covers 8 bases. The V segment lost 2 bases and the J segment 3 bases; nucleotides outside the gene matches: 7. The CDR3 contains 15 residues. Germline loops: CDR1 SGDLS, CDR2 YYNGEE. CDR3 protein: CASSVLPGQDYEQYF. CDR3 nucleotide sequence: TGTGCCAGCAGCGTCCTCCCGGGACAGGACTACGAGCAGTACTTC. Full variable domain (rest looked up from reference TRBV9 and TRBJ2-7): DSGVTQTPKHLITATGQRVTLRCSPRSGDLSVYWYQQSLDQGLQFLIQYYNGEERAKGNILERFSAQQFPDLHSELNLSSLELGDSALYFCASSVLPGQDYEQYFGPGTRLTVT.

The rearrangement uses TRBV10-3 and TRBJ2-7, with D perhaps being TRBD1 or TRBD2 (5 bases each). V was shortened by 2 bases and J by 0 bases, with 14 bases between the two germline ends. CDR1 is ENHRY, CDR2 SYGVKD, per germline. There are 16 residues in the CDR3. In DNA, the CDR3 is TGTGCCATCAGTGAGGGGACCCCCGGGTACTCCTACGAGCAGTACTTC. This codes for CAISEGTPGYSYEQYF.

The V call is TRBV10-3, the J call TRBJ1-3; a weak D match, TRBD1 (5 bases). V lost 4 bases to trimming and J lost 8 bases, with 6 bases between them. The CDR3 covers 11 residues. In germline, CDR1 is ENHRY, CDR2 SYGVKD. Here the CDR3 DNA reads TGTGCCATCAGTGCGGGGGACACCATATATTTT. Translation: CAISAGDTIYF.

This rearrangement joins TRBV5-1 to TRBJ2-1, with TRBD2 matching over 9 bases. The ends lost 2 bases at V and 7 bases at J; junction bases unmatched: 7. The germline V gene has CDR1 SGHRS and CDR2 YFSETQ. This CDR3 comprises 15 residues. CDR3: CASSFTLAGSNEQFF. The CDR3 DNA is TGCGCCAGCAGCTTCACCCTAGCGGGAAGTAATGAGCAGTTCTTC.